Listed below are T cell receptor beta chains from one sample, sequenced in a study of blood T cells in healthy people across ages. From the 5' RACE reads, TCRdb called clonotypes with MiXCR, one entry per CDR3 protein. The sample holds some 800,000 distinct CDR3 sequences, around two fifths seen once. The sequencing input was blood. These receptors were taken from a man in his 60s in good health. Each CDR3 is given with its conserved first and last residue. The D gene is left open where the match is weak. Rows may omit the clone size; those that give it use once, few, many or a size class.

D gene,clone size,V gene,J gene,CDR3 protein,CDR3 DNA
TRBD2,.,TRBV7-3,TRBJ2-3,CASSLGLVDTQYF,TGTGCCAGCAGCCTTGGACTAGTAGATACGCAGTATTTT
.,few,TRBV3-1,TRBJ1-2,CASSQEPFRDTYYGYTF,TGTGCCAGCAGCCAAGAACCGTTCCGGGACACCTACTATGGCTACACCTTC
.,.,TRBV15,TRBJ2-7,CASSRGRGPYEQYF,TGTGCCTCCAGCAGAGGACGGGGACCCTACGAGCAGTACTTC
.,.,TRBV20-1,TRBJ1-1,CSARDFSLNLMNTEAFF,TGCAGTGCTAGAGATTTTAGCTTGAACCTAATGAACACTGAAGCTTTCTTT
.,medium-sized,TRBV7-9,TRBJ1-2,CASSPTPPTFYGYTF,TGTGCCAGCAGCCCGACCCCGCCAACCTTCTATGGCTACACCTTC
.,few,TRBV5-5,TRBJ2-2,CASSLGPMNTGELFF,TGTGCCAGCAGCCTCGGACCGATGAACACCGGGGAGCTGTTTTTT
.,.,TRBV12-3/TRBV12-4,TRBJ2-7,CASSYYSQTYEQYF,TGTGCCAGCAGTTACTACTCCCAAACCTACGAGCAGTACTTC
.,once,TRBV24-1,TRBJ2-1,CATSDPRQGGQFF,TGTGCCACCAGTGATCCTAGACAGGGAGGGCAGTTCTTC
.,once,TRBV20-1,TRBJ2-1,CSANLQRRRDEQFF,TGCAGTGCTAACTTACAGCGCCGTAGGGATGAGCAGTTCTTC
TRBD1,.,TRBV14,TRBJ2-1,CASSPPRTGVNEQFF,TGTGCCAGCTCACCACCGAGGACAGGGGTCAATGAGCAGTTCTTC
TRBD2,.,TRBV7-2,TRBJ2-1,CASSLQSGGLYDEQFF,TGTGCCAGTAGCTTACAGTCGGGGGGGCTTTACGATGAGCAGTTCTTC
.,.,TRBV2,TRBJ2-2,CASSEANSMGGELFF,TGTGCCAGCAGTGAAGCAAACAGCATGGGCGGGGAGCTGTTTTTT
TRBD1,.,TRBV6-2/TRBV6-3,TRBJ2-7,CASTGGTGGSYEQYF,TGTGCCAGCACCGGAGGGACAGGCGGCTCCTACGAGCAGTACTTC
TRBD1,.,TRBV27,TRBJ2-7,CASSFRDRTYEQYF,TGTGCCAGCAGTTTCCGGGACAGAACCTACGAGCAGTACTTC
.,.,TRBV28,TRBJ2-7,CASMGGARYEQYF,TGTGCCAGCATGGGGGGCGCTCGGTACGAGCAGTACTTC
.,many,TRBV21-1,TRBJ1-5,CASRTQGMRGQPQHF,TGTGCCAGCAGGACACAGGGGATGAGAGGTCAGCCCCAGCATTTT
.,once,TRBV12-3/TRBV12-4,TRBJ1-1,CASSAPGAVTEAFF,TGTGCCAGCAGTGCCCCAGGGGCGGTCACTGAAGCTTTCTTT
TRBD1,.,TRBV20-1,TRBJ1-2,CSAFRGLGYGYTF,TGCAGTGCTTTTAGGGGGCTAGGGTATGGCTACACCTTC
.,few,TRBV12-3/TRBV12-4,TRBJ2-3,CASSRSAADTQYF,TGTGCCAGCAGTCGAAGCGCTGCAGATACGCAGTATTTT
.,once,TRBV5-1,TRBJ2-5,CASSFRTGGAGETQYF,TGCGCCAGCAGCTTTCGGACTGGAGGGGCGGGGGAGACCCAGTACTTC